This T cell receptor (beta chain) appears in the sequencing data of a study of cytomegalovirus exposure and HLA in healthy donors. Study-wide background: A later analysis reported the same platform for the roughly 120 validation repertoires and the 666 first-cohort repertoires. Study results and caveats: Rarity marked most TCR sequences, yet some public TCRs occurred in many donors. Cytomegalovirus-associated TCR beta chains were listed, numbering under 200.

CDR1 is SQVTM, CDR2 ANQGSEA, per germline. The germline V and J ends were trimmed by 6 bases and 5 bases, with 20 bases remaining between them. The CDR3 is 15 residues long. The study drew the donors from its approximately 110-subject validation cohort, separate from the roughly 710-subject first cohort. A remark on this clone: What it binds is unknown.

Produced via immunoSEQ multiplex PCR; TCRdb's table is partial and in-frame only. The sample yields about 44,000 clones, roughly 93% seen once. The genes are TRBV29-1 and TRBJ2-1; possibly TRBD2 for D (6 bases). Sequenced material: PBMCs. This receptor was identified in a woman aged 18-29 years in good health and CMV-seronegative. The DNA of the CDR3 is TGCAGCGTAACAATGGGGGGATCCGCTAACAATGAGCAGTTCTTC. The encoded protein is CSVTMGGSANNEQFF.